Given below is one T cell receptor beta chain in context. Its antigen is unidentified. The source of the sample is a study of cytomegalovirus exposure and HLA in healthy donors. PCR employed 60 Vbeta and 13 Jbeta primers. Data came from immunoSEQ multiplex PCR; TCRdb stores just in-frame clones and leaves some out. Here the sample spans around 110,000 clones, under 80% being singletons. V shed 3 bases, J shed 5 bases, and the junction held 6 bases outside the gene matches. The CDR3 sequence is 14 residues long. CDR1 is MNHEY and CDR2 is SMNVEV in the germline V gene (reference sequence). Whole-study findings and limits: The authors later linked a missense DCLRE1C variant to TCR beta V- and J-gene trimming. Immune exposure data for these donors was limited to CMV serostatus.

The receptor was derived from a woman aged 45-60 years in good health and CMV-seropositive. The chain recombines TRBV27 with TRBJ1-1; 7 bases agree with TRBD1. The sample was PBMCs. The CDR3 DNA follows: TGTGCCAGCAGTTTGTCAGGGGGGTGGACTGAAGCTTTCTTT. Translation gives CASSLSGGWTEAFF.